The T cell receptor beta chain under discussion was sequenced for a study of blood T cell repertoires in COVID-19. Study information: The United States, Italy and Spain provided the acute and convalescent COVID-19 samples. The cDNA or gDNA used as material had been derived from T cells, B-cell-depleted T cells, or PBMCs.

Authors' processing steps: Reference gene primer amplification gave nucleated cell count estimates. The method was immunoSEQ multiplex PCR; TCRdb's version includes in-frame clones alone and lacks a portion of them. The V and J calls and clone size were taken over from that table, and D and trimming were inferred from the DNA. The sample records about 200,000 clones, about 76% being singletons. CDR1 and CDR2 from the germline V gene are SGHDT and YYEEEE. V trimming: 2 bases; J trimming: 7 bases; junction bases outside the gene matches: 6. The CDR3 runs to 15 residues. The specimen sequenced was peripheral blood. The J gene is TRBJ2-7, the V gene TRBV5-6; 13 bases map to TRBD2. The receptor was derived from a woman between 40 and 50 years old with COVID-19, enrolled during active disease. The CDR3 loop reads CASSLVGLAGVEQYF. The CDR3 DNA reads TGTGCCAGCAGCTTAGTAGGACTAGCGGGGGTTGAGCAGTACTTC.